Shown below are 13 T cell receptor beta chains from a single sample sequenced in a study of molecular identifiers for immune sequencing clone quantification (dated by TCRdb to the late 2010s). The library was produced with PCR. Sequencing used an Illumina HiSeq 4000. TCRdb itself trimmed the public reads at Q25 with fastp, ran MiXCR and retained productive beta chains. Rows with a matching CDR3 protein are joined into one entry that keeps the most common DNA and genes. Here the sample has tens of thousands of distinct CDR3 sequences; about 19% occur a single time. The top ten clones comprise under 1.3% of the sample. The sequenced material came from naive CD8+ T cells from blood, with Jurkat cell RNA spiked in. The sample's cell subset or site label is to be understood as: FACS-sorted CD8+CD4-CCR7+CD45RA+ naive T cells. These receptors all stem from a human donor in good health. Some libraries in this study had Jurkat cell RNA spiked in.

This clonotype appeared many times. The gene calls are TRBV19 and TRBJ2-7; 8 bases are shared with TRBD1. CDR3 length equals 14 residues. The V and J ends lost 8 bases and 6 bases, in that order; junction bases with no gene match: 12. Germline-derived CDR1 and CDR2 are LNHDA and SQIVND (reference sequence). CDR3 nucleotides: TGTGCCAGTGGAGGGGGGACAGGCCATGTCGAGCAGTACTTC. It translates to CASGGGTGHVEQYF.

There are many counts of this clonotype. A junction end diverges from the germline sequence, so it may reflect a read error. The chain is built from TRBV6-1 and TRBJ2-3; TRBD1 is a possible D gene (6 bases). The CDR3 loop spans 13 amino acids. In germline, CDR1 is MNHNS, CDR2 SASEGT. CDR3 amino acids: CRVSQGSTDTQYF. The CDR3 nucleotides read TGCCGCGTCAGTCAGGGGAGCACAGATACGCAGTATTTT.

A remark on this clonotype: A much bigger clone sits one base away, suggesting this may be a read error. The chain employs TRBV3-1 and TRBJ2-7; no clear D. This CDR3 contains 13 residues. CDR1 and CDR2 from the germline V gene are LGHDT and YNNKEL (reference sequence). The CDR3 spells CACSQEPSYEQYF. The CDR3 DNA follows: TGTGCCTGCAGCCAAGAGCCCAGCTACGAGCAGTACTTC.

This clonotype has ten or more counts. V is TRBV7-9 and J is TRBJ2-3; D not certain. V was pared by 3 bases and J by 2 bases, with 6 bases between. Germline CDR1 and CDR2: SEHNR and FQNEAQ (reference sequence). The length of the CDR3 is 13 residues. The CDR3: CASSLVHTDTQYF. The CDR3 nucleotides read TGTGCCAGCAGCTTGGTGCACACAGATACGCAGTATTTT.

This clonotype was counted ten times or more. The chain couples TRBV20-1 to TRBJ1-6, with 9 bases lining up with TRBD1. Germline trimming cut 0 bases from V and 0 bases from J; bases unmatched to any gene: 6. This CDR3 is 18 amino acids long. Germline V gene data show CDR1 as DFQATT and CDR2 as SNEGSKA (reference sequence). This CDR3 reads CSARDRTGASSYNSPLHF. For the CDR3, the DNA is TGCAGTGCTAGAGACCGGACAGGGGCAAGCTCCTATAATTCACCCCTCCACTTT.

By share, this clonotype counts as medium-sized. V usage is TRBV7-2 and J usage is TRBJ1-5; no firm D call. The CDR3 has 15 amino acids. The V end was cut by 5 bases, the J end by 2 bases, with 13 bases between. The germline V gene has CDR1 SGHTA and CDR2 FQGNSA. The CDR3 is CASSEAGYGNQPQHF. The CDR3 nucleotides read TGTGCCAGCAGCGAGGCAGGTTACGGCAATCAGCCCCAGCATTTT.

Turning to this clonotype: Its ends do not fully match the called genes, so a read error is possible. The V gene is TRBV6-5, the J gene TRBJ2-2; maybe TRBD1 (6 bases). Germline V gene data show CDR1 as MNHEY and CDR2 as SVGAGI. This CDR3 spans 12 amino acids. CDR3 sequence (DNA): TGTGCCGGCAGTTACGGGACAGGGGAGCTGTTTTTT. The encoded protein is CAGSYGTGELFF.

This clonotype appeared many times. The chain couples TRBV3-1 to TRBJ1-1; D gene unclear. This CDR3 has 12 amino acids. In germline, CDR1 is LGHDT, CDR2 YNNKEL (reference sequence). V was shortened by 4 bases and J by 7 bases, with 10 bases between the two germline ends. The CDR3 sequence: CASSLAGIEAFF. The CDR3 DNA reads as TGTGCCAGCAGCCTCGCAGGAATTGAAGCTTTCTTT.

The chain employs TRBV30 and TRBJ1-2; D might be TRBD1 (5 bases). The length of the CDR3 is 16 residues. CDR1 and CDR2 (germline): GTSNPN, SVGIG (reference sequence). Trimming took off 8 bases at V and 4 bases at J, with 26 bases between the two ends. The CDR3 sequence: CARKPTGGDRSYGYTF. The DNA for the CDR3 is TGTGCCCGGAAGCCCACTGGGGGGGATCGTTCCTATGGCTACACCTTC. Filled out from reference TRBV30 and TRBJ1-2, the complete variable domain reads SQTIHQWPATLVQPVGSPLSLECTVEGTSNPNLYWYRQAAGRGLQLLFYSVGIGQISSEVPQNLSASRPQDRQFILSSKKLLLSDSGFYLCARKPTGGDRSYGYTFGSGTRLTVV.

This clonotype was picked up many times. The gene calls are TRBV7-6 and TRBJ1-5; unclear D gene. CDR1 is SGHVS and CDR2 is FNYEAQ in the germline V gene. This CDR3 contains 14 residues. V lost 0 bases and J 7 bases, leaving 10 bases between the germline ends. For the CDR3, the DNA is TGTGCCAGCAGCTTAGCCATTGCCACCCAGCCCCAGCATTTT. Protein product: CASSLAIATQPQHF.

This clonotype was observed many times. J is TRBJ2-1 and V is TRBV4-3; no reliable D call. The V and J ends lost 1 base and 0 bases respectively, with 13 bases between them. The CDR3 has 17 amino acids. Per germline, CDR1 LGHNA and CDR2 YSLEER. CDR3: CASSQVVVAASYNEQFF. CDR3 nucleotides: TGCGCCAGCAGCCAAGTAGTGGTGGCGGCCTCCTACAATGAGCAGTTCTTC.

This clonotype was seen ten or more times. The chain combines TRBV5-6 with TRBJ1-5; 9 positions match TRBD1. This CDR3 region has 15 residues. Looked up from germline, CDR1 is SGHDT and CDR2 is YYEEEE. J lost 5 bases, V lost 3 bases, and 6 bases had no gene match. This CDR3 reads CASSSGQGFYQPQHF. CDR3 DNA sequence: TGTGCCAGCAGCTCGGGACAGGGATTCTATCAGCCCCAGCATTTT.

At least ten counts were recorded for this clonotype. The chain has TRBV13 and TRBJ2-3; 9 bases align to TRBD2. Germline CDR1 is PRHDT and CDR2 is FYEKMQ (reference sequence). The CDR3 totals 17 residues. Trimming at V came to 1 base and at J to 2 bases, leaving 7 bases not matched to a gene. The CDR3 protein is CASSLEVTSGNTDTQYF. DNA for the CDR3: TGTGCCAGCAGCTTAGAGGTGACTAGCGGAAACACAGATACGCAGTATTTT.